The 26 T cell receptor beta chains below all came from one sample that was sequenced in a study of CD8 T cells in ankylosing spondylitis (dated by TCRdb to 2016 to 2017). The library was built by means of 5' RACE. Instrument used: Illumina HiSeq 2500. Using fastp trimming at Q25 and MiXCR clonotype assembly, TCRdb reanalyzed the public sequencing data and kept in-frame beta chains. Every CDR3 protein is listed once, alongside the most common genes and DNA of its rows. Present in this sample are about 140,000 distinct CDR3 sequences, roughly 8.4% of which were seen just once. The ten largest clonotypes hold 6% to 9.5% of the sample. The material sequenced was synovial fluid, either unsorted or a sorted T cell fraction (not recorded which). The receptors stem from a male donor with ankylosing spondylitis.

V is TRBV6-1 and J is TRBJ2-2, with 7 bases aligning to TRBD2. This CDR3 has 15 amino acids. Trimming at V came to 6 bases and at J to 0 bases, leaving 4 bases not matched to a gene. Germline CDR1 and CDR2: MNHNS and SASEGT. In nucleotides, the CDR3 is TGTGCCAGCAGCTCAAGCGGGGCGAACACCGGGGAGCTGTTTTTT. The encoded protein is CASSSSGANTGELFF.

This clonotype was picked up a small number of times. The V call is TRBV6-5, the J call TRBJ2-5, with unresolved D. Germline V gene data show CDR1 as MNHEY and CDR2 as SVGAGI. The CDR3 totals 14 residues. V was clipped by 0 bases and J by 5 bases, with 10 bases between them. The CDR3 spells CASSYSGEEETQYF. DNA of the CDR3: TGTGCCAGCAGTTACTCTGGGGAAGAGGAGACCCAGTACTTC.

In its sample, this clonotype was seen a few times. The rearrangement uses TRBV6-1 and TRBJ2-4, with TRBD1 identical over 9 bases. CDR3 length equals 13 residues. V shed 11 bases, J shed 6 bases, and the junction held 8 bases outside the gene matches. Germline values: CDR1 MNHNS, CDR2 SASEGT. CDR3 region: CASATDRGNIQYF. In nucleotides, the CDR3 is TGTGCCTCAGCCACGGACAGGGGAAACATTCAGTACTTC.

This clonotype showed up just a few times. The gene calls are TRBV6-1 and TRBJ1-2; 7 nucleotides line up with TRBD1. CDR1 is MNHNS, CDR2 SASEGT, per germline. Unmatched junction bases numbered 9, after V lost 6 bases and J lost 2 bases. The CDR3 has 15 amino acids. CDR3 in DNA: TGTGCCAGCAGGGAACCGGGACAGAAAAACTATGGCTACACCTTC. This sequence encodes CASREPGQKNYGYTF.

In regard to this clonotype: At one end the junction does not follow the germline gene, possibly because of a read error. The rearrangement uses TRBV4-1 and TRBJ2-7; TRBD2 agrees at 7 bases. This CDR3 is 16 amino acids long. Germline V gives CDR1 MGHRA, CDR2 YSYEKL. The CDR3 sequence: CASSQGTRGGYYEQYF. In DNA, the CDR3 is TGCGCCAGCAGTCAAGGCACTCGCGGGGGTTACTACGAGCAGTACTTC.

This clonotype was detected a few times. The V and J genes are TRBV7-2 and TRBJ2-7; 8 bases fit TRBD2. Losses at the gene ends were 6 bases for V and 1 base for J; bases not matched to a gene: 8. The CDR3 consists of 15 residues. Germline V gene data show CDR1 as SGHTA and CDR2 as FQGNSA. The CDR3 nucleotides are TGTGCCAGCAGTTTTACCGGGACTAGTTCCTACGAGCAGTACTTC. This encodes CASSFTGTSSYEQYF.

At least ten counts were recorded for this clonotype. This chain uses TRBV3-1 with TRBJ1-2, with TRBD1 identical over 8 bases. The CDR3 loop spans 15 amino acids. J gave up 2 bases and V 5 bases, and 7 bases lay outside the gene matches. Germline V gene data show CDR1 as LGHDT and CDR2 as YNNKEL (reference sequence). The CDR3 protein is CASSFRTGPNYGYTF. The DNA for the CDR3 is TGTGCCAGCAGCTTCCGGACAGGGCCGAACTATGGCTACACCTTC.

Many counts were recorded for this clonotype. The DNA for the CDR3 is TGTGCCAGCTCTCCGGGGGGGGCTGATTCACCCCTCCACTTT. Translation gives CASSPGGADSPLHF. The chain is built from TRBV18 and TRBJ1-6; TRBD1 is a possible D gene (6 bases). Germline V lookup: CDR1 KGHSH, CDR2 LQKENI. This CDR3 is 14 amino acids long. Trimming removed 6 bases at V and 8 bases at J, with 14 bases between.

V and J are TRBV5-1 and TRBJ2-3; D gene unclear. Trimming took 4 bases from V and 6 from J, leaving 12 bases between them. The germline V gene has CDR1 SGHRS and CDR2 YFSETQ. CDR3 length equals 13 residues. Here the CDR3 reads CASSPGRRDTQYF. The CDR3 coding sequence is TGCGCCAGCAGCCCGGGCCGGCGGGATACGCAGTATTTT. The variable domain in full, with the rest retrieved from reference TRBV5-1 and TRBJ2-3, is KAGVTQTPRYLIKTRGQQVTLSCSPISGHRSVSWYQQTPGQGLQFLFEYFSETQRNKGNFPGRFSGRQFSNSRSEMNVSTLELGDSALYLCASSPGRRDTQYFGPGTRLTVL.

This clonotype has a count of ten or more. The chain has TRBV20-1 and TRBJ2-3; 10 bases agree with TRBD2. Germline-derived CDR1 and CDR2 are DFQATT and SNEGSKA (reference sequence). Trimming removed 7 bases from V and 4 bases from J; junction bases left unmatched: 8. The CDR3 length is 14 residues. CDR3 DNA sequence: TGCAGTGTAAGCGGGAGGGCCGGGCCAGATACGCAGTATTTT. Translation: CSVSGRAGPDTQYF.

In this sample, this clonotype turned up a few times. The chain joins TRBV12-3 or TRBV12-4 to TRBJ2-2; D unclear. The CDR3 contains 13 residues. The V end lost 6 bases, the J end lost 5 bases, and 10 bases lay between the germline ends. In DNA, the CDR3 is TGTGCCAGCAGCTATTCCTCAACCGGGGAGCTGTTTTTT. Translated, it gives CASSYSSTGELFF.

This clonotype was counted ten times or more. The chain couples TRBV5-1 to TRBJ2-7; D remains ambiguous. V was pared by 1 base and J by 4 bases, with 9 bases between. Looked up from germline, CDR1 is SGHRS and CDR2 is YFSETQ. The CDR3 consists of 13 residues. The chain's CDR3 is CASSLNSRYEQYF. For the CDR3, the DNA is TGCGCCAGCAGCTTGAATAGCCGGTACGAGCAGTACTTC.

This clonotype turned up a few times. The chain has TRBV28 and TRBJ1-2; a possible D gene is TRBD1 (5 bases). Germline V gives CDR1 MDHEN, CDR2 SYDVKM. Trimming left V 4 bases short and J 2 bases short, with 17 bases between. The CDR3 sequence is 16 residues long. CDR3 amino acids: CASSYGAVTANYGYTF. The CDR3 DNA follows: TGTGCCAGCAGTTATGGGGCAGTCACGGCGAACTATGGCTACACCTTC.

This clonotype was counted many times. The chain's CDR3 is CASSSRLVSYEQYF. In nucleotides, the CDR3 is TGTGCCAGCAGCTCCAGACTTGTCTCCTACGAGCAGTACTTC. This chain connects TRBV7-2 to TRBJ2-7; the D is unclear. CDR1 is SGHTA, CDR2 FQGNSA, per germline. The CDR3 extends over 14 amino acids. V shed 4 bases and J shed 0 bases, with 10 bases lying between them. The full variable domain, completed using reference TRBV7-2 and TRBJ2-7, is GAGVSQSPSNKVTEKGKDVELRCDPISGHTALYWYRQSLGQGLEFLIYFQGNSAPDKSGLPSDRFSAERTGGSVSTLTIQRTQQEDSAVYLCASSSRLVSYEQYFGPGTRLTVT.

This clonotype was seen repeatedly, ten times or more. The genes are TRBV20-1 and TRBJ2-7; TRBD2 might be the D (5 bases). The CDR3 totals 11 residues. CDR1 DFQATT and CDR2 SNEGSKA come from the germline V gene (reference sequence). Trimming shortened V by 5 bases and J by 3 bases, and 8 bases separated the two germline ends. The DNA for the CDR3 is TGCAGTGCTTTCCGGGACTACGAGCAGTACTTC. It translates to CSAFRDYEQYF.

This clonotype was found a few times. The gene calls are TRBV20-1 and TRBJ2-7, with D perhaps matching TRBD2 (6 bases). CDR3 length equals 14 residues. V was clipped by 2 bases and J by 5 bases, with 16 bases between them. Germline V CDR1 and CDR2: DFQATT, SNEGSKA (reference sequence). The CDR3 here is CSARPPAGPNEQYF. Written as DNA, the CDR3 is TGCAGTGCTAGACCTCCCGCGGGGCCAAACGAGCAGTACTTC.

This clonotype was seen many times. The J gene is TRBJ1-4, the V gene TRBV5-6; D call uncertain. Between the trimmed V and J ends, which lost 2 bases and 3 bases, there was a span of 8 bases. Per the germline V gene, CDR1 is SGHDT and CDR2 is YYEEEE. The CDR3 length is 14 residues. CDR3 DNA sequence: TGTGCCAGCAGCTTTCTAGGGTCTAATGAAAAACTGTTTTTT. This gives the protein CASSFLGSNEKLFF.

This clonotype was seen a few times. CDR3 bases: TGTGCCAGCAGTTCTCTGGACAGGGGAGGCAATCAGCCCCAGCATTTT. It codes for CASSSLDRGGNQPQHF. This chain connects TRBV28 to TRBJ1-5; 9 bases are shared with TRBD1. V was clipped by 4 bases and J by 2 bases; unmatched bases: 6. There are 16 residues in the CDR3. Germline values: CDR1 MDHEN, CDR2 SYDVKM.

In its sample, this clonotype was seen many times. This sequence joins TRBV6-2 or TRBV6-3 and TRBJ1-6; D is unclear. Trimming shortened V by 5 bases and J by 7 bases, and 9 bases separated the two germline ends. Germline assignment: CDR1 MNHEY and CDR2 SVGEGT. This CDR3 spans 13 amino acids. DNA of the CDR3: TGTGCCAGCAGTATGTTCAGCAATTCACCCCTCCACTTT. Residues: CASSMFSNSPLHF.

This clonotype showed up many times. The rearrangement uses TRBV20-1 and TRBJ1-2; D is undetermined. Germline V gene lookup returns CDR1 DFQATT and CDR2 SNEGSKA (reference sequence). Trimming stripped 3 bases from V and 4 bases from J, with 9 bases between. The CDR3 sequence is 12 residues long. CDR3 sequence reads: CSASSAGYGYTF. CDR3 bases: TGCAGTGCTAGCTCGGCAGGCTATGGCTACACCTTC.

This clonotype has at least ten counts. The V call is TRBV28, the J call TRBJ1-3; D not certain. Germline CDR1 and CDR2: MDHEN and SYDVKM. The CDR3 runs to 14 residues. Trimming removed 4 bases from V and 7 bases from J, with 14 bases in between. The CDR3 reads CASSSPTLRNTIYF. The CDR3 DNA sequence: TGTGCCAGCAGTTCTCCGACTTTGAGGAACACCATATATTTT.

This clonotype was seen many times. The rearrangement uses TRBV7-9 and TRBJ2-5; the D gene is possibly TRBD2 (6 bases). This CDR3 comprises 15 residues. The V gene lost 5 bases and the J gene lost 1 base, with 14 bases spanning the gap. Germline CDR1 reads SEHNR; CDR2 reads FQNEAQ (reference sequence). As DNA, the CDR3 is TGTGCCAGCAGCCCACCGACTAGATTCCAAGAGACCCAGTACTTC. Translated: CASSPPTRFQETQYF.

This clonotype was found many times. The chain carries TRBV7-9 and TRBJ2-3; D not certain. V was clipped by 3 bases and J by 2 bases, with 6 bases between them. CDR3 size: 13 residues. Per germline, CDR1 SEHNR and CDR2 FQNEAQ (reference sequence). The CDR3 loop reads CASSFRLTDTQYF. CDR3 sequence (DNA): TGTGCCAGCAGCTTCCGGCTCACAGATACGCAGTATTTT.

As to this clonotype: Given the absence of the conserved phenylalanine or tryptophan at the CDR3 end, a read error is likely. The rearrangement uses TRBV5-5 and TRBJ2-4; 7 nucleotides align to TRBD1. V dropped 2 bases and J dropped 6; count of bases not matched to a gene: 2. This CDR3 is 13 amino acids long. The V gene's germline CDR1 is SGHKS and CDR2 YYEKEE (reference sequence). The CDR3 is CASSFNRGNIQYL. CDR3 sequence (DNA): TGTGCCAGCAGCTTCAACAGGGGAAACATTCAGTACCTC.

V gene TRBV20-1 combines with J gene TRBJ1-1; D unresolved. Germline values: CDR1 DFQATT, CDR2 SNEGSKA (reference sequence). The CDR3 has 12 amino acids. The ends were cut back, 2 bases at V and 7 bases at J, with 11 bases in the middle. The CDR3, as DNA: TGCAGTGCTAGATGGACCGGGGATGAAGCTTTCTTT. This translates into CSARWTGDEAFF.

Ten or more counts support this clonotype. The chain uses TRBV6-6 and TRBJ1-1; TRBD1 is a possible D gene (5 bases). Germline CDR1 and CDR2: MNHNY and SVGAGI (reference sequence). The CDR3 sequence is 13 residues long. Trimming stripped 7 bases from V and 6 bases from J, with 15 bases between. CDR3 protein: CASIQQAASEAFF. The CDR3, as DNA: TGTGCCAGCATCCAACAGGCAGCCTCTGAAGCTTTCTTT.